Described below is a single T cell receptor beta chain sequence and its context. This clone was found a few times. What this receptor recognizes is not known. No base quality information exists; no much larger clone differs at one position. This sample is drawn from a study of blood T cell repertoires in COVID-19 (dated by TCRdb to the early 2020s). Concerning the study at large: The collaborator samples originated in the United States, Italy and Spain and spanned the acute and convalescent phases of COVID-19. The prospective study material was composed of cDNA or gDNA derived from T cells, B-cell-depleted T cells, or PBMCs. Subjects who had been exposed to COVID-19, were actively infected with it, or had recovered from it provided the deeply sampled blood TCRbeta repertoires that made up the dataset. The repertoires were released in a freely available public database intended as a resource for research on the immune response to SARS-CoV-2. Samples were obtained from the ongoing ImmuneRACE study (first 160 participants) and from over 1,000 subjects provided by 6 global collaborators. Sample metadata almost always included a de-identified subject ID, COVID-19 status, age in years and sex. Where available, HLA class I and class II types were taken from metadata supplied by the sample provider and were not determined by assay-based typing.

From its cysteine to its phenylalanine, the CDR3 spans 14 amino acids. Only CDR3 DNA is held: 42 bases, read in frame from base 1. CDR1 is given as LNHDA and CDR2 as SQIVND, both from the germline V gene (reference sequence). Trimming at the junction amounts to 7 bases on V and 0 bases on J, and the germline ends lie 12 bases apart. The full study reports these points: The amount of clinical and demographic metadata varied by source and participant and was provided uncurated.

In the prospective study, participants were about 18 to 95 years old, resided in approximately 22 geographic areas of the United States, and were enrolled through a virtual design. In the prospective study, cohorts were assigned on the basis of participant-reported clinical history obtained from a screening survey and a study questionnaire. Recovered participants in ImmuneRACE Cohort 3 were defined by two consecutive negative NP/OP PCR tests, clearance by a healthcare professional, or resolution of symptoms. In the prospective study, whole blood, serum and a nasopharyngeal or oropharyngeal swab were collected from each participant by mobile phlebotomists. Prospective study participants could optionally give additional blood draws and questionnaires over an approximately two-month period. Before DNA extraction, prospective study blood samples were shipped either frozen or at room temperature. The immunoSEQ Assay, a bias-controlled multiplex PCR, was used to amplify TCRbeta CDR3 regions from genomic DNA. The authors' pipeline ran thus. The number of nucleated cells in each sample was estimated from the amplification of reference gene primers within the assay. To quantify the absolute abundance of each unique TCRbeta CDR3 rearrangement, sequence reads were collapsed and filtered. For each sample, productive Simpson clonality was calculated as the square root of Simpson's diversity index over productive rearrangements. In its TCRdb copy, this immuneACCESS table keeps in-frame sequences only and misses some clones. Where compared with another copy, unresolved V genes explain less than half of these, and the others have no known cause. V, J and clone size are those of that table, while D and trimming were read from the DNA. The sample table lists some 260,000 clones, around 89% of them with a count of one. Approximately 9% of the sample is held by the ten biggest clonotypes.

This receptor was taken from a man in his forties or fifties who had recovered from COVID-19. The chain was built from TRBV19 and TRBJ1-2, with no confident D gene call. Sequenced sample: PBMCs or T cells enriched from blood (not recorded which). The DNA sequence is given as TGTGCCAGTACCCTTATTCAGACTAACTATGGCTACACCTTC. Its translation is CASTLIQTNYGYTF. Where the CDR3 stops, the reference TRBV19 and TRBJ1-2 genes take over; the full variable domain is DGGITQSPKYLFRKEGQNVTLSCEQNLNHDAMYWYRQDPGQGLRLIYYSQIVNDFQKGDIAEGYSVSREKKESFPLTVTSAQKNPTAFYLCASTLIQTNYGYTFGSGTRLTVV.